This TCR beta chain was captured by sequencing in a study of blood T cell repertoires in COVID-19. CDR1 is LGHDT, CDR2 YNNKEL, per germline (reference sequence). The CDR3 loop spans 13 amino acids. Trimming at V came to 8 bases and at J to 2 bases, leaving 4 bases not matched to a gene. The protocol was immunoSEQ multiplex PCR, while the TCRdb copy is restricted to in-frame clones and leaves out a portion. The repertoire consists of about 44,000 clones, with around nine tenths occurring once and the leading ten covering approximately 0.35%. This receptor was obtained from a man in his forties or fifties with COVID-19, enrolled during active disease. Input material: peripheral blood. This chain uses TRBV3-1 (or the pseudogene TRBV3-2) with TRBJ1-1, with TRBD1 matching over 8 bases. The CDR3 spells CASGTGYNTEAFF. CDR3 bases: TGTGCCAGCGGGACAGGTTACAACACTGAAGCTTTCTTT.